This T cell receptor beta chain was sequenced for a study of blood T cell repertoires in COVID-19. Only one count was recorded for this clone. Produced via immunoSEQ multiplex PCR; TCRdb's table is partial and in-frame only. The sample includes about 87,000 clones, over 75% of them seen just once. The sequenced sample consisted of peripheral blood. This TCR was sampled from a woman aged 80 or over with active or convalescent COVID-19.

In nucleotides, the CDR3 is TGTGCCAGTAGTATTCCGATGCGGTCCTCGAATAGTTCACCCCTCCACTTT. It encodes CASSIPMRSSNSSPLHF. This rearrangement joins TRBV19 to TRBJ1-6; D remains unclear. Trimming stripped 3 bases from V and 9 bases from J, with 21 bases between. This CDR3 contains 17 residues. Per the germline V gene, CDR1 is LNHDA and CDR2 is SQIVND (reference sequence).